Listed below are T cell receptor beta chains from one sample, sequenced in a study of tumor-infiltrating lymphocytes in primary liver carcinoma. TCRdb reanalysed the multiplex PCR reads using MiXCR and keeps one entry per CDR3 protein. The table lists roughly 330,000 distinct CDR3 sequences, about 65% of them singletons. The sample was peripheral blood. The receptors come from a man in his forties with primary liver carcinoma and hepatitis B virus infection. CDR3s include the opening cysteine and the closing phenylalanine or tryptophan. D genes are given only for firm matches. The size field is filled for only some rows; it gives once, few, many or a size class.

V,size,D,J,CDR3,DNA
TRBV19,-,-,TRBJ2-5,CASSTNLAVQETQYF,TGTGCCAGTAGTACGAATCTAGCAGTTCAAGAGACCCAGTACTTC
TRBV6-6,many,-,TRBJ2-7,CASSTGSEQYF,TGTGCCAGCAGTACCGGAAGCGAGCAGTACTTC
TRBV6-5,-,TRBD1,TRBJ1-2,CASSYRQGAGYGYAF,TGTGCCAGCAGTTACAGGCAGGGGGCTGGCTATGGCTACGCCTTC
TRBV6-5,-,TRBD2,TRBJ2-7,CASSPRTSSAYELCF,TGTGCCAGCAGTCCCCGGACTAGCTCCGCCTACGAGCTGTGCTTT
TRBV6-6,few,-,TRBJ2-7,CASSYSLRGGYEQYF,TGTGCCAGCAGTTACTCTTTACGAGGGGGCTACGAGCAGTACTTC
TRBV5-1,-,-,TRBJ1-4,CASSLAGGSDEKLFF,TGCGCCAGCAGCTTGGCTGGGGGGAGTGATGAAAAACTGTTTTTT
TRBV28,-,-,TRBJ2-7,CASSLLQGRGGIKQYF,TGTGCCAGCAGTCTGCTACAAGGACGGGGCGGCATCAAGCAGTACTTC
TRBV4-2,-,TRBD1,TRBJ1-2,CASSQDLDRGGYGCTF,TGTGCCAGCAGCCAAGATTTAGACAGGGGTGGCTATGGCTGCACCTTC
TRBV29-1,-,-,TRBJ2-3,CNVEAAPRSTDTQYF,TGCAACGTTGAAGCAGCCCCGCGGAGCACAGATACGCAGTATTTT
TRBV11-2,-,-,TRBJ2-7,CTSSLATVYVQYF,TGTACCAGCAGCTTGGCGACAGTCTACGTGCAGTACTTC
TRBV11-2,-,-,TRBJ2-2,CFSSLRGPNTGELFF,TGTTTCAGCAGCTTACGGGGACCGAACACCGGGGAGCTGTTTTTT
TRBV20-1,-,-,TRBJ1-5,CSAREQNSNQPQHF,TGCAGTGCTAGAGAACAAAACAGCAATCAGCCCCAGCATTTT
TRBV11-2,many,-,TRBJ2-1,CASSLSASYNEQFF,TGTGCCAGCAGCTTATCAGCATCCTACAATGAGCAGTTCTTC
TRBV12-3/TRBV12-4,-,TRBD1,TRBJ2-7,CASIGGTGAHRYF,TGTGCCAGCATTGGGGGGACAGGCGCACATAGGTACTTC
TRBV4-3,many,-,TRBJ2-3,CASSLQSREMGDTQYF,TGCGCCAGCAGCCTCCAATCCCGGGAGATGGGAGATACGCAGTATTTT
TRBV12-3/TRBV12-4,many,-,TRBJ1-1,CASSLQENTEAFF,TGTGCCAGCAGTCTACAGGAGAACACTGAAGCTTTCTTT
TRBV6-6,-,TRBD2,TRBJ2-2,CATSYLQTSEGSGELFF,TGTGCCACCAGTTACCTCCAAACTAGCGAAGGCAGCGGGGAGCTGTTTTTT
TRBV10-2,-,TRBD2,TRBJ2-3,CASRDLAGAADTQYF,TGCGCCAGCAGAGACTTAGCGGGAGCCGCAGATACGCAGTATTTT
TRBV4-3,-,-,TRBJ2-7,CARSQDPGSSYEQYF,TGCGCCAGGAGCCAAGATCCCGGGAGCTCCTACGAGCAGTATTTC
TRBV11-2,-,-,TRBJ2-1,CAIGLGQQYNEQFF,TGTGCCATCGGCTTAGGACAGCAATACAATGAGCAGTTCTTC
TRBV12-3/TRBV12-4,-,TRBD1,TRBJ1-1,CASSLTGGTETFF,TGTGCCAGCAGCCTGACAGGGGGGACTGAAACTTTCTTT
TRBV4-3,many,-,TRBJ1-1,CASSQVAGIMNTEAFF,TGCGCCAGCAGCCAAGTGGCAGGTATCATGAACACTGAAGCTTTCTTT
TRBV7-2,few,-,TRBJ1-4,CASSLDRAVGQKLFF,TGTGCCAGCAGCCTTGATCGTGCCGTAGGACAGAAACTGTTTTTT
TRBV5-5,-,TRBD2,TRBJ2-1,CASSPSGGTYSEQFF,TGTGCCAGCAGCCCCTCGGGGGGAACCTACAGTGAGCAGTTCTTC
TRBV4-1,-,-,TRBJ2-7,CASGPDSSGSSYEQYF,TGCGCCAGCGGCCCTGACTCTAGTGGCAGCTCCTACGAGCAGTACTTC
TRBV19,-,-,TRBJ2-5,CASGYFGKTKQETQYF,TGTGCCAGTGGATATTTTGGGAAAACCAAGCAAGAGACCCAGTACTTC
TRBV10-1,many,-,TRBJ2-2,CASSESLIPFNVPENTGELFF,TGCGCCAGCAGTGAGTCCCTAATTCCCTTTAACGTTCCCGAGAACACCGGGGAGCTGTTTTTT
TRBV11-2,-,TRBD2,TRBJ2-1,CASGRTSGTYNEQFF,TGTGCCAGCGGTCGGACTAGCGGGACCTACAATGAGCAGTTCTTC
TRBV4-2,few,-,TRBJ2-1,CASTSGSSYNEQFF,TGTGCCAGCACTTCTGGGAGCTCCTACAATGAGCAGTTCTTC
TRBV11-2,-,-,TRBJ1-3,CASSLENPGNTIYF,TGTGCCAGCAGCTTAGAAAACCCTGGAAACACCATATATTTT
TRBV5-1,-,-,TRBJ2-3,CASRRDGLTDTQYF,TGCGCCAGCAGACGGGACGGTCTCACAGATACGCAGTATTTT
TRBV11-2,-,-,TRBJ2-1,CASSLVRTWGGERFF,TGTGCCAGCAGCTTAGTGAGGACATGGGGCGGTGAGCGGTTCTTC
TRBV28,many,-,TRBJ2-7,CASSPSGLLSYEQYF,TGTGCCAGCAGCCCAAGCGGGCTTCTCTCCTACGAGCAGTACTTC
TRBV11-2,-,-,TRBJ2-2,CASSLEIGLTRELFF,TGTGCCAGCAGCCTAGAAATCGGTTTGACCAGGGAGCTGTTTTTT
TRBV14,few,-,TRBJ1-4,CASSLNAAEKLFF,TGTGCCAGCAGCCTCAATGCGGCCGAAAAACTGTTTTTT
TRBV6-6,few,-,TRBJ2-7,CASSSLRSSYEQYF,TGTGCCAGCAGTTCGCTCAGGAGCTCCTACGAGCAGTACTTC
TRBV6-2/TRBV6-3,-,-,TRBJ2-3,CATTSDTDTQYF,TGTGCCACAACGTCAGACACAGATACGCAGTATTTT
TRBV29-1,-,-,TRBJ2-1,CSVHIPLVGADYNEQFF,TGTAGCGTGCATATACCTCTCGTGGGGGCGGACTACAATGAGCAGTTCTTC
TRBV11-1,-,TRBD2,TRBJ2-3,CACTLSGTRPDTQYF,TGTGCCTGCACCTTAAGCGGGACGAGACCAGATACACAGTATTTT
TRBV11-2,-,-,TRBJ2-2,CASNPSRLGPYTGELFF,TGTGCCAGCAACCCAAGTCGTTTGGGACCGTATACAGGGGAGCTGTTTTTT
TRBV11-1,-,-,TRBJ1-6,CASNLSVGVSTLHF,TGTGCCAGCAACTTATCGGTCGGTGTGTCAACCCTCCACTTT
TRBV5-4,-,TRBD2,TRBJ2-3,CASSLEGAGADTQYF,TGTGCCAGCAGCTTGGAGGGAGCGGGGGCAGATACGCAGTATTTT